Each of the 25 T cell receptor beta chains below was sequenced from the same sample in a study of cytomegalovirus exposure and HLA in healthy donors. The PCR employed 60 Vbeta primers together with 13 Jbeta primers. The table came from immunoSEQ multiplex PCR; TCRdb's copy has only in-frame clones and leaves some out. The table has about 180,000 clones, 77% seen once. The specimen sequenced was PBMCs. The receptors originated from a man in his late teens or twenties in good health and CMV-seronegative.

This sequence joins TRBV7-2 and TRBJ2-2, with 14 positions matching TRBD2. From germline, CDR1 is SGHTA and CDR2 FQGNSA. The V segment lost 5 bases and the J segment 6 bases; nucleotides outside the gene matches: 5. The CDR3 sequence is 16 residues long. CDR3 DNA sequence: TGTGCCAGCAGCCTCCGGACTAGCGGGGGGCCCGGGGAGCTGTTTTTT. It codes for CASSLRTSGGPGELFF.

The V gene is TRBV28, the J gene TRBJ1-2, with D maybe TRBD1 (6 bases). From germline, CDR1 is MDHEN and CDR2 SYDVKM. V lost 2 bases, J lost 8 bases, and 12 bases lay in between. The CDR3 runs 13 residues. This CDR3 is CASSLTGIRGYTF. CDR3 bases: TGTGCCAGCAGTTTAACAGGGATTAGGGGCTACACCTTC.

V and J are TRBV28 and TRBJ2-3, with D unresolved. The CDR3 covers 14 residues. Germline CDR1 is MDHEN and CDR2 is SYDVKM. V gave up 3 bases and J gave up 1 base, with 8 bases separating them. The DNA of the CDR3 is TGTGCCAGCAGTTTCCTGAGCGGCACAGATACGCAGTATTTT. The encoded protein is CASSFLSGTDTQYF.

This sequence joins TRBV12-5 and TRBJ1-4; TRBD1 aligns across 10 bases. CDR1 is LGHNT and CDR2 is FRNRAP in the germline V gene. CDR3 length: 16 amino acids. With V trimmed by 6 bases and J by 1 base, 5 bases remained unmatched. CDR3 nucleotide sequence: TGTGCTAGTGGCCGGACAGGGGGGGGAACTAATGAAAAACTGTTTTTT. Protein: CASGRTGGGTNEKLFF. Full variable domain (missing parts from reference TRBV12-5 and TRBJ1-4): DARVTQTPRHKVTEMGQEVTMRCQPILGHNTVFWYRQTMMQGLELLAYFRNRAPLDDSGMPKDRFSAEMPDATLATLKIQPSEPRDSAVYFCASGRTGGGTNEKLFFGSGTQLSVL.

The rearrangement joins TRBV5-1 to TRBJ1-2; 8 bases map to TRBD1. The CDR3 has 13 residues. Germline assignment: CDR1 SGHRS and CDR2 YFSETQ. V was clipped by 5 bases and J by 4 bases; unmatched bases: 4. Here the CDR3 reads CASSIGQGYGYTF. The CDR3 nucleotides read TGCGCCAGCAGTATCGGACAGGGCTATGGCTACACCTTC.

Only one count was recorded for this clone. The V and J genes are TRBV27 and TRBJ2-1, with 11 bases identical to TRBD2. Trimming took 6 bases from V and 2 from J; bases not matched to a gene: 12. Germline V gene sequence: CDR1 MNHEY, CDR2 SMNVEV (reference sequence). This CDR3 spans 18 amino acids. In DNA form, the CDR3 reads TGTGCCAGCAGGCACAAACTCGGGGGACTAGCGGCCTACAATGAGCAGTTCTTC. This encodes CASRHKLGGLAAYNEQFF.

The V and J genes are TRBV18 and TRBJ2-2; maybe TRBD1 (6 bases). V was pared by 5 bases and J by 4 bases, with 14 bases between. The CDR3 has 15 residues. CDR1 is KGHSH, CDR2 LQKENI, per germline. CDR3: CASSSRQETTGELFF. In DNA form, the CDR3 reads TGTGCCAGCTCATCTAGACAGGAAACCACCGGGGAGCTGTTTTTT.

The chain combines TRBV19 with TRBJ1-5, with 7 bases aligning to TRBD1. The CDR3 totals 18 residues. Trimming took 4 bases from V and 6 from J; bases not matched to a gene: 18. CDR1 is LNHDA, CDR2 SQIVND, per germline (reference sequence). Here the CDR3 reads CASSTNSRQGFFTQPQHF. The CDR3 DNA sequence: TGTGCCAGTAGTACCAACTCCCGACAGGGTTTTTTTACTCAGCCCCAGCATTTT.

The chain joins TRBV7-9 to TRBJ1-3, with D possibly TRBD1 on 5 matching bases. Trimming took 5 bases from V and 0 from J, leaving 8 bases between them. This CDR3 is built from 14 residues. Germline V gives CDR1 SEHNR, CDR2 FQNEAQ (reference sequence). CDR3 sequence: CASSPDNSGNTIYF. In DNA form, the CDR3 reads TGTGCCAGCAGCCCGGACAACTCTGGAAACACCATATATTTT.

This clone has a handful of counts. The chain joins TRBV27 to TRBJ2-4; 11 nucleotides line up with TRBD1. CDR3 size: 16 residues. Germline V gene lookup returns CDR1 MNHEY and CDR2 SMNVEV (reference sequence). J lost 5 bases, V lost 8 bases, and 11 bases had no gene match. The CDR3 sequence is CASQNGTGGYQNIQYF. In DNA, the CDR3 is TGTGCCAGCCAAAATGGGACAGGGGGTTATCAAAACATTCAGTACTTC.

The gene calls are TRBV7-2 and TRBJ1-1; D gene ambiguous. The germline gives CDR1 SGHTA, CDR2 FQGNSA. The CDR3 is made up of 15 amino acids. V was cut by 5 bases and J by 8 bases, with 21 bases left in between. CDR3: CASSTLTWVEEEAFF. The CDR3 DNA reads TGTGCCAGCAGCACCCTCACGTGGGTCGAGGAAGAAGCTTTCTTT.

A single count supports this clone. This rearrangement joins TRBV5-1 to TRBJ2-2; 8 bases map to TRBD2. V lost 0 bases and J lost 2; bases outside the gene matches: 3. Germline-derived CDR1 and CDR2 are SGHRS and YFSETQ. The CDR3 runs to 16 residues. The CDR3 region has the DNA TGCGCCAGCAGCTTGGACGGACTAGCTAACACCGGGGAGCTGTTTTTT. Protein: CASSLDGLANTGELFF. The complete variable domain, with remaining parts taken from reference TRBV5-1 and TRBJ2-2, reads KAGVTQTPRYLIKTRGQQVTLSCSPISGHRSVSWYQQTPGQGLQFLFEYFSETQRNKGNFPGRFSGRQFSNSRSEMNVSTLELGDSALYLCASSLDGLANTGELFFGEGSRLTVL.

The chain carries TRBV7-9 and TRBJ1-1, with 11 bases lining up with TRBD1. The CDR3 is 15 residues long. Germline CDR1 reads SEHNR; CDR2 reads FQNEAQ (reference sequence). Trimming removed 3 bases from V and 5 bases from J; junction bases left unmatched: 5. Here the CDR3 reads CASSFAGTGGTEAFF. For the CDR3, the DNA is TGTGCCAGCAGCTTCGCGGGGACAGGGGGGACTGAAGCTTTCTTT.

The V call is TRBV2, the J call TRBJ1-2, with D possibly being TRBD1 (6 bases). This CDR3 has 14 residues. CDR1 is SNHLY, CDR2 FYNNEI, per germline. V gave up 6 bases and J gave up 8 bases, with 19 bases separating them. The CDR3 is CASRGYGRGNGYTF. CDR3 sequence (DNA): TGTGCCAGCAGAGGCTACGGGAGGGGGAACGGCTACACCTTC.

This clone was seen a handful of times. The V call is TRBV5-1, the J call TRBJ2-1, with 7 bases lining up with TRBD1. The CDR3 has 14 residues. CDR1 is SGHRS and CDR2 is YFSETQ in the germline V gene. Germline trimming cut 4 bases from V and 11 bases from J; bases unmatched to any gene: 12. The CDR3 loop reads CASSHSNTGDQQFF. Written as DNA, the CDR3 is TGCGCCAGCAGCCATAGCAACACAGGGGACCAGCAGTTCTTC.

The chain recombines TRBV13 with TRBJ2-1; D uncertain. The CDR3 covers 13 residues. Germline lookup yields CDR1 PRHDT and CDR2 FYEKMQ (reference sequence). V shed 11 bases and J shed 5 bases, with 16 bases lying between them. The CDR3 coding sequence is TGTGCCGGTGGGCGTCTCATTAACAATGAGCAGTTCTTC. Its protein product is CAGGRLINNEQFF.

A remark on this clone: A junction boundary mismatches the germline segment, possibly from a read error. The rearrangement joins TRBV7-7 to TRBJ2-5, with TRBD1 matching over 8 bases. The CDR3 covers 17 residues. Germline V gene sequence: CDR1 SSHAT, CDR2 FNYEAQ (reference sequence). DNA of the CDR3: TGTGCTAGCAGCCCAGTCCCCCGGGACAGGCGGAAAGAGACCCAGTACTTC. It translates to CASSPVPRDRRKETQYF.

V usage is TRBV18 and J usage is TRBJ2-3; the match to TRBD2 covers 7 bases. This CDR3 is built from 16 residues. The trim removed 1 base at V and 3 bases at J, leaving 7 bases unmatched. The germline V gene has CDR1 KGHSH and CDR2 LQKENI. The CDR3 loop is CASSPLGGGRTDTQYF. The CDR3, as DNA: TGTGCCAGCTCACCACTTGGGGGAGGGAGAACAGATACGCAGTATTTT.

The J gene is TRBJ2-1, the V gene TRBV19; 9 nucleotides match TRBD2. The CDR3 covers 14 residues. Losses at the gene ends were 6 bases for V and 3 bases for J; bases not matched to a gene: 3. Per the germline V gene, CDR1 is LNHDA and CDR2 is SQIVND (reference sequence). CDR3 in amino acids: CASRGTSLYNEQFF. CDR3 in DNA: TGTGCCAGTAGAGGGACTAGCCTCTACAATGAGCAGTTCTTC.

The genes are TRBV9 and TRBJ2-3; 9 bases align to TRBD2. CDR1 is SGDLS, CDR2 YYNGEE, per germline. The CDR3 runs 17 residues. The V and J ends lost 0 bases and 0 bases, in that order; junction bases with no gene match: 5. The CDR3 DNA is TGTGCCAGCAGCGTAGTTGGCGGGAGGGCTAGCACAGATACGCAGTATTTT. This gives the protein CASSVVGGRASTDTQYF.

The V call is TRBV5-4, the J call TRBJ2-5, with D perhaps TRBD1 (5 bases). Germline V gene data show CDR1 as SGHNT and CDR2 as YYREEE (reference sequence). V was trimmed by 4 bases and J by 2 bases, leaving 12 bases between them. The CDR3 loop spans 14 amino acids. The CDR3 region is CASSLRTRQETQYF. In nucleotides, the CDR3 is TGTGCCAGCAGCCTCCGGACAAGACAAGAGACCCAGTACTTC.

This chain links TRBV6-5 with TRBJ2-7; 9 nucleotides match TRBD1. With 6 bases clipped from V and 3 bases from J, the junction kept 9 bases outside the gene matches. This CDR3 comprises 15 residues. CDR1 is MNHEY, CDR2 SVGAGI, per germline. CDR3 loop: CASRPDRGTYYEQYF. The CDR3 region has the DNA TGTGCCAGCAGACCGGACAGGGGAACTTACTACGAGCAGTACTTC.

For the CDR3, the DNA is TGTGCCTGGAGGGGGACAGCTCTCGGGGTTTCACCCCTCCACTTT. Translated, it gives CAWRGTALGVSPLHF. The rearrangement uses TRBV30 and TRBJ1-6; 7 positions agree with TRBD1. CDR3 length: 15 amino acids. Trimming at V came to 3 bases and at J to 9 bases, leaving 11 bases not matched to a gene. The germline V gene has CDR1 GTSNPN and CDR2 SVGIG (reference sequence).

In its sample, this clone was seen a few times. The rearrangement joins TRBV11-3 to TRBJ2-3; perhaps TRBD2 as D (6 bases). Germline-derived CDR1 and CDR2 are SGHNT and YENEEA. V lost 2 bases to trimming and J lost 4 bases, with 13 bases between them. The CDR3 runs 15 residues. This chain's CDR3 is CASSLKYGSSDTQYF. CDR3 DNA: TGTGCCAGCAGCTTAAAATACGGGAGTTCAGATACGCAGTATTTT.

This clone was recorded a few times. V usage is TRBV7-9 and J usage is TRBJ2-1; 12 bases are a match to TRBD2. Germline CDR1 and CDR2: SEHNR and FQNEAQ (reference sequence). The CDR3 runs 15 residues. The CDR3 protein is CASLKLAGGNNEQFF. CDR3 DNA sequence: TGTGCTTCCCTAAAACTAGCGGGAGGTAACAATGAGCAGTTCTTC.